Described below is a single TCR beta chain sequence and its context. Its antigen is still unknown. The record originates from a study of cytomegalovirus exposure and HLA in healthy donors. V lost 0 bases, J lost 4 bases, and 6 bases lay in between. The CDR3 runs to 13 residues. Germline CDR1 and CDR2: GTSNPN and SVGIG (reference sequence). PCR involved 60 Vbeta and 13 Jbeta primers. The protocol was immunoSEQ multiplex PCR, while the TCRdb copy is restricted to in-frame clones and leaves out a portion. The sample has tens of thousands of clones, about 70% seen once. Points from the study as a whole: HLA alleles were associated with 18,000 or so TCR beta sequences in a later analysis at 0.05 false discovery rate. Cytomegalovirus-associated TCR beta chains were listed, numbering around 150.

This clonotype was obtained from a woman aged 45-65 years in good health and CMV-seropositive. This chain uses TRBV30 with TRBJ2-2; D is uncertain. Sequencing used PBMCs. The CDR3 loop is CAWSVQSTGELFF. In DNA form, the CDR3 reads TGTGCCTGGAGTGTACAGAGCACCGGGGAGCTGTTTTTT.